Listed below are T cell receptor beta chains from one sample, sequenced in a study of cytomegalovirus exposure and HLA in healthy donors. TCRdb's copy holds only in-frame clones and misses some; the assay was immunoSEQ multiplex PCR. In the table there are fewer than 200,000 clones, just under 80% of which are singletons. The source material was PBMCs. The receptor source for this set is a woman aged 45-60 years in good health and CMV-seronegative. Both conserved end residues are part of each CDR3. A D gene is named only where the DNA matches it firmly.

v_gene	j_gene	d_gene	CDR3aa
TRBV7-2	TRBJ1-1	TRBD1	CASRYDREIYTEAFF
TRBV6-1	TRBJ1-2	TRBD1	CATELLGQADYGYTF
TRBV6-5	TRBJ2-7	TRBD1	CASSFARTGGSYEQYF
TRBV18	TRBJ1-5	NA	CASSPAGSSNQPQHF
TRBV7-9	TRBJ1-5	NA	CATTSAGGNQPQHF
TRBV5-5	TRBJ1-2	NA	CASSLAGGYYGYTF
TRBV10-3	TRBJ1-6	TRBD1	CAISESKSGQGTSPLHF
TRBV5-4	TRBJ1-4	NA	CASSLDRSDEKLFF
TRBV5-1	TRBJ2-5	TRBD1	CASSSDTGVQEAQYF
TRBV6-5	TRBJ1-5	NA	CASSRYSNQPQHF
TRBV11-2	TRBJ2-7	NA	CASSLAIGKGSEQYF
TRBV9	TRBJ2-1	NA	CASSVPSGTINEQFF
TRBV4-2	TRBJ2-6	NA	CASSQETSFFSSGANVLTF
TRBV18	TRBJ2-3	TRBD2	CASSPVAGASDTQYF
TRBV7-2	TRBJ1-3	TRBD1	CASSPRGPGGNTIYF
TRBV4-3	TRBJ1-2	TRBD1	CASSPDRVLIWGYTF
TRBV5-1	TRBJ2-7	TRBD1	CASSSDRERTYEQYF
TRBV28	TRBJ1-5	NA	CASSILRIAQHF
TRBV2	TRBJ2-1	NA	CASRGGGHNEQFF
TRBV4-3	TRBJ2-4	NA	CASSQDPGAKNIQYF
TRBV20-1	TRBJ2-5	TRBD2	CAGLATETQYF
TRBV6-6	TRBJ2-3	NA	CASSRDSFTSTDTQYF
TRBV10-3	TRBJ1-6	NA	CAIVGDLYNSPLHF
TRBV27	TRBJ2-7	TRBD2	CASSPGLAGPYEQYF
TRBV5-6	TRBJ1-4	NA	CASTPGGQLNEKLFF
TRBV14	TRBJ2-1	TRBD2	CASSRREGEQFF
TRBV5-4	TRBJ2-5	TRBD2	CASSPLAAQETQYF
TRBV2	TRBJ2-7	TRBD2	CASSELAGSGEQYF
TRBV5-1	TRBJ2-7	NA	CASSLGPGRDEQYF
TRBV6-1	TRBJ2-7	TRBD2	CASSEGGTSSYEQYF
TRBV5-5	TRBJ1-1	NA	CASRSNSNTEAFF
TRBV4-1	TRBJ2-3	TRBD2	CASSHPTSALGGTQYF
TRBV18	TRBJ1-1	NA	CASSSIRGTTEAFF
TRBV10-3	TRBJ2-1	NA	CAIGRGFSAGISYNEQFF
TRBV5-4	TRBJ1-1	TRBD1	CASSWKGGDTEAFF
TRBV5-4	TRBJ1-4	TRBD1	CASSLYKDRDKLFF